This T cell receptor beta chain was captured by sequencing in a study of identical twins. Unique molecular identifiers were present on the cDNA, which also gained a universal primer site by template switching. TCRdb reprocessed the 5' RACE reads with MiXCR, giving one entry per CDR3 protein. The data show 400,000 to 600,000 distinct CDR3 sequences, around 20% seen once. CDR1 and CDR2 (germline): SGHRS, YFSETQ. V lost 0 bases, J lost 3 bases, and 6 bases stayed unmatched. The CDR3 runs to 16 residues. At least ten counts were recorded for this clonotype. What it binds is not known. Study-level results: Insertion counts were lower in abundant cord blood beta clonotypes, a trend that memory repertoires did not show. Because invariant MAIT and iNKT cells could be present, zero-insertion analyses could be partly confounded. Cross-sectional statistics underpinned the conclusions; the same donors were not followed.

These data were likewise used in another study, on yellow fever vaccine responses in identical twins.

The sample was CD4+ T cells sorted from blood. This chain uses TRBV5-1 with TRBJ2-3, with 8 bases fitting TRBD2. This clonotype was sampled from a woman younger than 35 in good health. The DNA of the CDR3 is TGCGCCAGCAGCTTGGCGAGCGGGGGTAGGACAGATACGCAGTATTTT. This codes for CASSLASGGRTDTQYF.